This T cell receptor (beta chain) emerged from a study of T cells in Graves' hyperthyroidism and ophthalmopathy. The CDR3 regions of TCR beta were amplified from RNA transcripts. A first-round RT-PCR of the TCR CDR3 used the HTBI primer set. TCRdb re-analysed the multiplex PCR reads in MiXCR, keeping a single row per CDR3 protein. The repertoire holds around 480,000 distinct CDR3 sequences, with around 15% as singletons. The definition of stable Graves' hyperthyroidism was no ophthalmopathy progression within 18 months. Diagnosis relied on clinical symptoms, serum thyroxine and TRAb, thyroid ultrasound and orbital computed tomography. Many counts were recorded for this clonotype. The germline V and J ends were trimmed by 5 bases and 0 bases, with 10 bases remaining between them. This CDR3 region has 14 residues. Looked up from germline, CDR1 is LNHDA and CDR2 is SQIVND (reference sequence).

The receptor comes from a woman in her late teens or twenties with Graves' hyperthyroidism. The chain couples TRBV19 to TRBJ1-1; D remains ambiguous. The sample taken for sequencing was blood. CDR3 nucleotide sequence: TGTGCCAGTAGTCCCGCCTGGGTGAACACTGAAGCTTTCTTT. Translating gives CASSPAWVNTEAFF.